This record concerns one T cell receptor (beta chain) sequence. The V gene's germline CDR1 is LNHDA and CDR2 SQIVND (reference sequence). The CDR3 is made up of 14 amino acids. V was shortened by 0 bases and J by 4 bases, with 9 bases between the two germline ends. The data belong to a study of blood T cell repertoires in COVID-19. Study context: The analysed material was cDNA or gDNA that came from T cells, B-cell-depleted T cells, or PBMCs.

Assay: immunoSEQ multiplex PCR; the TCRdb copy retains only in-frame clones and omits some. The table includes 65,000 to 85,000 clones, more than 65% detected once. This chain connects TRBV19 to TRBJ1-1; no clear D gene. This receptor was identified in a woman older than 75 with active or convalescent COVID-19. Sequencing was performed on peripheral blood. The CDR3 bases are TGTGCCAGTAGTATAGATCTATTTGGCACTGAAGCTTTCTTT. Its protein is CASSIDLFGTEAFF.